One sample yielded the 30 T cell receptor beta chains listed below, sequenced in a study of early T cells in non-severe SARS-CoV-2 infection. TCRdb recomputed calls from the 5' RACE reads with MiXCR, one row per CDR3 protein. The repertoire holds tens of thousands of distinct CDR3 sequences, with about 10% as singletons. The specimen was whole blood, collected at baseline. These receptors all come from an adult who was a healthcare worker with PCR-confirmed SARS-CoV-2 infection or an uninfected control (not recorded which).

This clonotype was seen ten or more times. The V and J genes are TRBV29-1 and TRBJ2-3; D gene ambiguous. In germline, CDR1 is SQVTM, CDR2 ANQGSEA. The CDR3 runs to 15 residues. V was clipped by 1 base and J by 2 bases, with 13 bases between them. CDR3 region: CSVEGGEEPTDTQYF. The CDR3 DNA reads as TGCAGCGTTGAAGGCGGAGAAGAGCCCACAGATACGCAGTATTTT.

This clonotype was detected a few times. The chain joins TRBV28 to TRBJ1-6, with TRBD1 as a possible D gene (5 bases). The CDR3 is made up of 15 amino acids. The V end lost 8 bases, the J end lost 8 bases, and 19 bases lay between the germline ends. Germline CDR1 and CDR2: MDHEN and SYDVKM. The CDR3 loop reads CASLPSGRGDSPLHF. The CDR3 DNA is TGTGCCAGCCTCCCCTCGGGGCGAGGGGATTCACCCCTCCACTTT.

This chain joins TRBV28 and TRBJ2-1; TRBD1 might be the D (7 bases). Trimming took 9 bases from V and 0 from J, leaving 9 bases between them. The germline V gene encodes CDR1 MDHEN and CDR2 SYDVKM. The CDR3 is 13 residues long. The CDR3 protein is CARRDSSYNEQFF. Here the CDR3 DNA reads TGTGCCAGGCGGGACAGCTCCTACAATGAGCAGTTCTTC.

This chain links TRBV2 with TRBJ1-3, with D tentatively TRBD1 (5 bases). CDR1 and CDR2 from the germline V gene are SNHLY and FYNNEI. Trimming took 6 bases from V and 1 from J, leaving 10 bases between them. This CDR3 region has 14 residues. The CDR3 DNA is TGTGCCAGCAGCGGGGACGGTTCTGGAAACACCATATATTTT. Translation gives CASSGDGSGNTIYF.

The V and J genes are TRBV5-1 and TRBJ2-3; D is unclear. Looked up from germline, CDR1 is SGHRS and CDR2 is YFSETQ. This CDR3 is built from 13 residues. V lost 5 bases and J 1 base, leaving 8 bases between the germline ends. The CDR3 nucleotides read TGCGCCAGCAGACTCGACGGCACAGATACGCAGTATTTT. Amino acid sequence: CASRLDGTDTQYF.

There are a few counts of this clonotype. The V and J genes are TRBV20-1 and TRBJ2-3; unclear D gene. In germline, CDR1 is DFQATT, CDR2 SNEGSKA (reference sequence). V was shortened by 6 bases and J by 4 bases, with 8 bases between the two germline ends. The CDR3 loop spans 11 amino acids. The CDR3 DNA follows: TGCAGTGCCCCTCTGTCAGATACGCAGTATTTT. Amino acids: CSAPLSDTQYF.

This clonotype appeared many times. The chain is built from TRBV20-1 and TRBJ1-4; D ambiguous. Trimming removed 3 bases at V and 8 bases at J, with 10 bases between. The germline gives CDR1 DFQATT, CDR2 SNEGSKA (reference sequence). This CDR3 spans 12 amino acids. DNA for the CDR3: TGCAGTGCTAGGGATGACGGAGAAAAACTGTTTTTT. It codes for CSARDDGEKLFF.

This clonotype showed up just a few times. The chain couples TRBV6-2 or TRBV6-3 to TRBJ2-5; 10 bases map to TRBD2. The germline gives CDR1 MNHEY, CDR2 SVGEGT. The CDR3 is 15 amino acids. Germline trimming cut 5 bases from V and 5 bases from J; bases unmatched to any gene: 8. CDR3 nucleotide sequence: TGTGCCAGCAGTAACGGAGCGGGAGGGGTGGAGACCCAGTACTTC. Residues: CASSNGAGGVETQYF.

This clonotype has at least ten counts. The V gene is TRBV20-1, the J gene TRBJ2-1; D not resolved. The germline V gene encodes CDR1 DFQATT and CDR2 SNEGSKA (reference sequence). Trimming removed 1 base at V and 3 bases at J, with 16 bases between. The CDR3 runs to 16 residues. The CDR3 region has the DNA TGCAGTGCTAGAGGGAGAAGCCGGCGGCTCTACAATGAGCAGTTCTTC. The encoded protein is CSARGRSRRLYNEQFF.

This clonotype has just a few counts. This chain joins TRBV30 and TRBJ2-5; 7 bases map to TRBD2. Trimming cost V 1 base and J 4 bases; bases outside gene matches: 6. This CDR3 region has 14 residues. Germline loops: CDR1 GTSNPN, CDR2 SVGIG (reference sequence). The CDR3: CAWSAGGERETQYF. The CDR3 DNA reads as TGTGCCTGGAGTGCGGGAGGCGAGCGAGAGACCCAGTACTTC.

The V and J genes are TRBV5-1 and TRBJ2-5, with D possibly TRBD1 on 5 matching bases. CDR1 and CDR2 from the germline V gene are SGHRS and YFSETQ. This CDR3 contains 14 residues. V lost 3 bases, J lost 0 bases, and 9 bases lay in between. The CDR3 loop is CASSSTANQETQYF. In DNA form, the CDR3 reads TGCGCCAGCAGCTCGACAGCTAACCAAGAGACCCAGTACTTC.

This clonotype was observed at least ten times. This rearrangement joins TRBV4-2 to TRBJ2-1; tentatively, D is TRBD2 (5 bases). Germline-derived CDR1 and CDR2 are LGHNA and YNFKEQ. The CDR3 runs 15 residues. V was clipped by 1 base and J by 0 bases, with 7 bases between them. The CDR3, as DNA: TGTGCCAGCAGCCAAGCGGGGAGCTCCTACAATGAGCAGTTCTTC. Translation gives CASSQAGSSYNEQFF.

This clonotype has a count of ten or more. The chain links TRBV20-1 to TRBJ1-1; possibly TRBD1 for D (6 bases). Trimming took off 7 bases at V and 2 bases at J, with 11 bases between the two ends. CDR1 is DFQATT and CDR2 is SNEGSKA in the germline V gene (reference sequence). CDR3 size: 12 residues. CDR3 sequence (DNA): TGCAGTGAGGACAGAATAAACACTGAAGCTTTCTTT. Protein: CSEDRINTEAFF.

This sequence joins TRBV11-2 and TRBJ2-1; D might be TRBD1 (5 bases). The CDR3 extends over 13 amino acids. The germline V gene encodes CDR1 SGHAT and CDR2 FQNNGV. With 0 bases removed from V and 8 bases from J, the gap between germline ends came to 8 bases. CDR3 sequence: CASSLDRVDEQFF. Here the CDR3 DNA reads TGTGCCAGCAGCTTAGACAGGGTAGATGAGCAGTTCTTC.

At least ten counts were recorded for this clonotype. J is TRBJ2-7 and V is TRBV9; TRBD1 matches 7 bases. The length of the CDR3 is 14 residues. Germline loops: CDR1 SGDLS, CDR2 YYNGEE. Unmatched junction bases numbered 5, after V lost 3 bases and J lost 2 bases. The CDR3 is CASSAQGQAYEQYF. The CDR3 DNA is TGTGCCAGCAGCGCACAGGGGCAGGCCTACGAGCAGTACTTC.

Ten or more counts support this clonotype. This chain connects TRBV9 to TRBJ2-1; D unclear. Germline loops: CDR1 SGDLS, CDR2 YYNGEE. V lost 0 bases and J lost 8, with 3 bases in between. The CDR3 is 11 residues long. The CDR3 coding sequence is TGTGCCAGCAGCGTAGAAGATGAGCAGTTCTTC. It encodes CASSVEDEQFF.

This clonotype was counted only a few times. The CDR3 here is CASSNQRGDGSSSYEQYF. CDR3 nucleotides: TGTGCCAGCTCCAACCAAAGGGGCGACGGATCGAGTTCCTACGAGCAGTACTTC. The chain combines TRBV18 with TRBJ2-7, with TRBD1 as a possible D gene (5 bases). The V end was cut by 6 bases, the J end by 1 base, with 25 bases between. The CDR3 consists of 18 residues. Germline values: CDR1 KGHSH, CDR2 LQKENI.

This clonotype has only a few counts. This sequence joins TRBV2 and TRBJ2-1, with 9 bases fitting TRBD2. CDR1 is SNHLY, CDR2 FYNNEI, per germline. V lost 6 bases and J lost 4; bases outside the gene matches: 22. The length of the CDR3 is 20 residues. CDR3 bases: TGTGCCAGCAGGGACCGGGACACCCCCCGACTAGCGGACTTTTACAATGAGCAGTTCTTC. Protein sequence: CASRDRDTPRLADFYNEQFF.

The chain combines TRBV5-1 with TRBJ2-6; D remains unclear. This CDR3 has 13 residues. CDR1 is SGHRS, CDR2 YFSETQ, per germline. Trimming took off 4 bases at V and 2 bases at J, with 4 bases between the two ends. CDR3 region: CASSPAGANVLTF. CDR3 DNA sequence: TGCGCCAGCAGCCCGGCTGGGGCCAACGTCCTGACTTTC.

For the CDR3, the DNA is TGTGCCAGCAGCTTGGGAGGGACTACCGTTAATGAGCAGTTCTTC. Its protein product is CASSLGGTTVNEQFF. The chain employs TRBV5-6 and TRBJ2-1, with TRBD2 identical over 7 bases. The CDR3 runs to 15 residues. The J segment lost 7 bases and the V segment lost 0 bases, leaving 7 bases of the junction unmatched. Germline V lookup: CDR1 SGHDT, CDR2 YYEEEE.

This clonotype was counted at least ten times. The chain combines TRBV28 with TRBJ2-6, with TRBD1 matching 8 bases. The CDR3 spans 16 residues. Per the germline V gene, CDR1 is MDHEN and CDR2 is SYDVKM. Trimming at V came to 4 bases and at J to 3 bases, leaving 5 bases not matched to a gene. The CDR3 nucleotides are TGTGCCAGCAGTTCCCCAGGGGGCGGTGGGGCCAACGTCCTGACTTTC. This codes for CASSSPGGGGANVLTF.

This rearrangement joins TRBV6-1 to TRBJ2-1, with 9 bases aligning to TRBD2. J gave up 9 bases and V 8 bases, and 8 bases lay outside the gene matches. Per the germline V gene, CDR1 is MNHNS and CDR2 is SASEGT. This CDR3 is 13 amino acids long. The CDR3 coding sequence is TGTGCCAGCTCTCGGCGGGAGGGCGGTGAGCAGTTCTTC. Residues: CASSRREGGEQFF.

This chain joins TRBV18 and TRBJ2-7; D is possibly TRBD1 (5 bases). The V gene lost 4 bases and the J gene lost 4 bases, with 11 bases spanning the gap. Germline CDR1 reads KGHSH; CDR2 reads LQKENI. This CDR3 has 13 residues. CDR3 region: CASSHAQGYEQYF. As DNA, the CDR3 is TGTGCCAGCTCACACGCCCAGGGTTACGAGCAGTACTTC.

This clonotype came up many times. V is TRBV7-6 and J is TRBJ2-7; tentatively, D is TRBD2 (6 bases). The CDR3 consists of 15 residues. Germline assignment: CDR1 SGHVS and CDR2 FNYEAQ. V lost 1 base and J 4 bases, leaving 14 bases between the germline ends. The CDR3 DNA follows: TGTGCCAGCAGCTTAGTGGAGGGCTCCGTTTACGAGCAGTACTTC. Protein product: CASSLVEGSVYEQYF.

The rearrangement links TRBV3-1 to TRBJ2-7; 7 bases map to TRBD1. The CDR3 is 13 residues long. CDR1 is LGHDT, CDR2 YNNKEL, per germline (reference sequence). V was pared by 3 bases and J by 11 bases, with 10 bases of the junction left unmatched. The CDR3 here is CASSHRSTGVEYF. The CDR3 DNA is TGTGCCAGCAGCCACAGATCCACAGGGGTCGAGTACTTC.

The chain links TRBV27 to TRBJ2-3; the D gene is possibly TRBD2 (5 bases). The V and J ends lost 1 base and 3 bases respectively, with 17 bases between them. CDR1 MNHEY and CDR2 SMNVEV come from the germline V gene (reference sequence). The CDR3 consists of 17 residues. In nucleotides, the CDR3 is TGTGCCAGCAGTTTATTTTGGCGAGGGTGGTCTACAGATACGCAGTATTTT. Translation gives CASSLFWRGWSTDTQYF.

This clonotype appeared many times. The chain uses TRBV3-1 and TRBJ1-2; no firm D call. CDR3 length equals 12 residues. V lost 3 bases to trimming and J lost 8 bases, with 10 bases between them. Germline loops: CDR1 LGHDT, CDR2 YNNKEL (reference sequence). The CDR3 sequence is CASSQGVGGYTF. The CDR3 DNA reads TGTGCCAGCAGCCAGGGAGTTGGAGGCTACACCTTC.

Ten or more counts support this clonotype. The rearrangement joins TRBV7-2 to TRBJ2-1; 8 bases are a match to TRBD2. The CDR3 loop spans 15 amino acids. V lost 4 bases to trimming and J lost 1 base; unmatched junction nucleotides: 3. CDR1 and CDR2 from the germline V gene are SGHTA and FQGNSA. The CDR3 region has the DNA TGTGCCAGCAGCTCAACTAGCGGTTCCTACAATGAGCAGTTCTTC. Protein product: CASSSTSGSYNEQFF.

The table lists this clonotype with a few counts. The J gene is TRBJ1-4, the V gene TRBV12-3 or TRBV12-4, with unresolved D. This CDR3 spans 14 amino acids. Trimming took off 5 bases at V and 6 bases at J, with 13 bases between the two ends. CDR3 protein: CASSASGPDEKLFF. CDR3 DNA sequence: TGTGCCAGCAGTGCGAGCGGGCCAGATGAAAAACTGTTTTTT.

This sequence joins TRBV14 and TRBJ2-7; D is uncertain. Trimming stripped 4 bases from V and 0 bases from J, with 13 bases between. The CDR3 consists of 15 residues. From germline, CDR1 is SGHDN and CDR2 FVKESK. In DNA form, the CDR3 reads TGTGCCAGCAGCCTCGTCCTAGGGTCCTCCTACGAGCAGTACTTC. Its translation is CASSLVLGSSYEQYF.